Below, one TCR beta chain is given with its context. This record belongs to a study of blood T cell repertoires in COVID-19. Study background: COVID-19 samples from acute and convalescent phases originated in the United States, Italy and Spain. PBMCs, B-cell-depleted T cells, or T cells provided the cDNA or gDNA that made up the material.

Methods used by the authors: The assay estimated nucleated cells by amplifying reference gene primers. Clones were read by immunoSEQ multiplex PCR, and TCRdb kept only the in-frame ones, dropping some. Clonal size and the V and J genes are those of that table, whereas D and trimming came from the DNA. The sample includes hundreds of thousands of clones, roughly 85% of them seen just once. Source material: peripheral blood. The source of this sequence is a woman younger than 30 with acute or convalescent COVID-19.

The CDR3 is CASSLLSEAFF. In DNA, the CDR3 is TGCGCCAGCAGTCTCCTATCGGAAGCTTTCTTT. The chain couples TRBV5-1 to TRBJ1-1, with D unclear. V gave up 5 bases and J gave up 8 bases, with 10 bases separating them. Germline CDR1 SGHRS, CDR2 YFSETQ. The CDR3 has 11 residues.